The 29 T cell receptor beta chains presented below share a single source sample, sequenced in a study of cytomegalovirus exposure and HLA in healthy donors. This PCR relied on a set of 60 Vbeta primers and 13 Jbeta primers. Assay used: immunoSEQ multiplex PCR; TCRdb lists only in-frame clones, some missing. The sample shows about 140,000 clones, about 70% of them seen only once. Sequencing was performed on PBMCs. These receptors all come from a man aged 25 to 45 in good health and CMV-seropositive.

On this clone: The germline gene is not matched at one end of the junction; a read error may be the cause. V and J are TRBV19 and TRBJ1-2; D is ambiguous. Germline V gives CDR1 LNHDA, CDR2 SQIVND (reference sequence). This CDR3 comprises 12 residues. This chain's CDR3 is CASRGDLARAYF. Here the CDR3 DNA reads TGTGCCAGTAGGGGCGACTTAGCGCGGGCCTACTTC. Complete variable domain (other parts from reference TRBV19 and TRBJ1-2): DGGITQSPKYLFRKEGQNVTLSCEQNLNHDAMYWYRQDPGQGLRLIYYSQIVNDFQKGDIAEGYSVSREKKESFPLTVTSAQKNPTAFYLCASRGDLARAYFGSGTRLTVV.

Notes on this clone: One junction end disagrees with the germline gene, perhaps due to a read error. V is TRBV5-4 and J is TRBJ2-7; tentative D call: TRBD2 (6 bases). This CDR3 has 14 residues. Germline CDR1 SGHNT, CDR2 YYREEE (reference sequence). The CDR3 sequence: CAGSLGLTSGEQYF. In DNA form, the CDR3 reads TGTGCCGGCAGCTTGGGACTGACTTCGGGGGAGCAGTACTTC.

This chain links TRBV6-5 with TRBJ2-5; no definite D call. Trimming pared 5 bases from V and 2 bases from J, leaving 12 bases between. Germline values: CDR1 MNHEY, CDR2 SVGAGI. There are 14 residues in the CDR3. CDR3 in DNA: TGTGCCAGCAGTGAGTCCTCTGGTCAAGAGACCCAGTACTTC. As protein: CASSESSGQETQYF.

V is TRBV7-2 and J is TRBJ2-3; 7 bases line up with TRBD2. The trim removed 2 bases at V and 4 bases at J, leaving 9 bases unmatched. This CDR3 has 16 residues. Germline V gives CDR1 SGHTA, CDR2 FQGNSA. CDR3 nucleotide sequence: TGTGCCAGCAGCTTATGGGGGGAGGGCCCCGCAGATACGCAGTATTTT. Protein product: CASSLWGEGPADTQYF.

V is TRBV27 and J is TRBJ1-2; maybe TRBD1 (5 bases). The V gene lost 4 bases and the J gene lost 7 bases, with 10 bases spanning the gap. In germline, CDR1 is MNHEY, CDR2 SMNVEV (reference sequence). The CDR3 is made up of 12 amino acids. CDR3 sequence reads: CASSSQGRGYTF. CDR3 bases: TGTGCCAGCAGTTCTCAGGGTCGTGGCTACACCTTC.

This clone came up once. The CDR3 DNA is TGTGCCAGCTCACCTGGACTCTCTGGGGCCAACGTCCTGACTTTC. Translation: CASSPGLSGANVLTF. This chain connects TRBV18 to TRBJ2-6; D may be TRBD2 (5 bases). CDR3 length: 15 amino acids. Germline CDR1 KGHSH, CDR2 LQKENI. Deletions cut 3 bases from V and 0 bases from J, with 6 bases between.

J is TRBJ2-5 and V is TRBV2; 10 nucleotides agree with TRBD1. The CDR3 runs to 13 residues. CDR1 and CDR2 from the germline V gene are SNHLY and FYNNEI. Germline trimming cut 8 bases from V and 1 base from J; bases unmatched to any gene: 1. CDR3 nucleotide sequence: TGTGCCAGCCGACAGGGGGCCCAAGAGACCCAGTACTTC. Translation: CASRQGAQETQYF.

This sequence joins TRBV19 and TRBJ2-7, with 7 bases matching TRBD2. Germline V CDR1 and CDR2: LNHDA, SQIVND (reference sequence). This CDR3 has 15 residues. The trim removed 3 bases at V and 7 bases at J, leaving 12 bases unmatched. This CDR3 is CASSIMEGGLGEQYF. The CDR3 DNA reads TGTGCCAGTAGTATTATGGAGGGAGGGCTTGGTGAGCAGTACTTC.

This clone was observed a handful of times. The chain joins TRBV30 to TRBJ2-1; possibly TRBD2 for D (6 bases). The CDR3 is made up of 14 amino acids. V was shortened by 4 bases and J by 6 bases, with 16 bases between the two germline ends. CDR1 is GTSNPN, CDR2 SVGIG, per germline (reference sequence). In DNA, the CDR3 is TGTGCCTGGAACCGGGGGAGTGATGGCAATGAGCAGTTCTTC. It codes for CAWNRGSDGNEQFF.

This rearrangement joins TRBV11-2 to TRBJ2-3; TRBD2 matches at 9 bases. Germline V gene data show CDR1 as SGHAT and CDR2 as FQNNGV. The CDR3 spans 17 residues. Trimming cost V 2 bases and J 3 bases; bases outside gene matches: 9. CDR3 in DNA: TGTGCCAGCAGCTTATGGGGCGGGAGGGGCCGTACAGATACGCAGTATTTT. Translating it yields CASSLWGGRGRTDTQYF.

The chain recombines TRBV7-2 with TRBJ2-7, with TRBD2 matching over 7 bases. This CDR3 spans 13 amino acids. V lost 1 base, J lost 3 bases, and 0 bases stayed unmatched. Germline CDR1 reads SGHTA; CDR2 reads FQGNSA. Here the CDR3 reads CASSLVAGYEQYF. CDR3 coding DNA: TGTGCCAGCAGCTTAGTAGCGGGCTACGAGCAGTACTTC.

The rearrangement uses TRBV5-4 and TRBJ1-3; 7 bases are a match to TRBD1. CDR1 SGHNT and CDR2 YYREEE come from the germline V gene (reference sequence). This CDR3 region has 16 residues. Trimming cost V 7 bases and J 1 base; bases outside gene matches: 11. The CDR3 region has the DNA TGTGCCAGCGGCAGGACAGGCGCAGGTTCTGGAAACACCATATATTTT. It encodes CASGRTGAGSGNTIYF.

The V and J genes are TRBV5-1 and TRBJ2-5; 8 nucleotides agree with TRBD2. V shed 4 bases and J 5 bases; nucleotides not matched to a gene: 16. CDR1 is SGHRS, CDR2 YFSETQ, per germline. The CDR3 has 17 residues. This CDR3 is CASSLGANGRALETQYF. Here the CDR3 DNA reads TGCGCCAGCAGCCTGGGGGCAAACGGGAGGGCGTTGGAGACCCAGTACTTC.

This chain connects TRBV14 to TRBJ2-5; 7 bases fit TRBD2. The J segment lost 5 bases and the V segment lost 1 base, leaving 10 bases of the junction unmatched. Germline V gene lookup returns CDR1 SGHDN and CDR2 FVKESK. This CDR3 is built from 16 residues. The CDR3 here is CASSQGRGNSQETQYF. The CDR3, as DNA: TGTGCCAGCAGCCAAGGGCGGGGGAATTCGCAGGAGACCCAGTACTTC.

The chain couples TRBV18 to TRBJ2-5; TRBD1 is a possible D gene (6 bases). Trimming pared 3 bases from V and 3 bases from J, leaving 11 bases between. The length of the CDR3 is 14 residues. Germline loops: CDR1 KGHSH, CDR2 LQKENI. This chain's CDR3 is CASSPGTTEETQYF. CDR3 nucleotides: TGTGCCAGCTCACCCGGGACAACCGAAGAGACCCAGTACTTC.

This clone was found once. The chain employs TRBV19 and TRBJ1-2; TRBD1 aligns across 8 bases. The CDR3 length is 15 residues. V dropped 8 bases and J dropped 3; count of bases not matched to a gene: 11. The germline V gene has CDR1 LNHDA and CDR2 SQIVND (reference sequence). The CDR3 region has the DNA TGTGCCAGTGGGACATCGGACAGGGCGGACTATGGCTACACCTTC. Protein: CASGTSDRADYGYTF. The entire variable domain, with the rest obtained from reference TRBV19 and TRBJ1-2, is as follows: DGGITQSPKYLFRKEGQNVTLSCEQNLNHDAMYWYRQDPGQGLRLIYYSQIVNDFQKGDIAEGYSVSREKKESFPLTVTSAQKNPTAFYLCASGTSDRADYGYTFGSGTRLTVV.

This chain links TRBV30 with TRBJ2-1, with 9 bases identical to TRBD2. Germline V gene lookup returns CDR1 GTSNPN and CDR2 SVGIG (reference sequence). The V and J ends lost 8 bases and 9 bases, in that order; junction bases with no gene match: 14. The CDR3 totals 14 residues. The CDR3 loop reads CARVGASGIGEQFF. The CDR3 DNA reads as TGTGCCCGGGTAGGGGCTAGCGGGATCGGTGAGCAGTTCTTC.

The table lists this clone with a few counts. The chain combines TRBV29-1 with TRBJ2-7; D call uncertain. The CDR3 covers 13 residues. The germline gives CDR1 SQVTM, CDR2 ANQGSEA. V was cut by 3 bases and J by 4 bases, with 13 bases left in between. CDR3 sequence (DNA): TGCAGCGTTGAGGTCCTTCCACTATACGAGCAGTACTTC. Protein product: CSVEVLPLYEQYF.

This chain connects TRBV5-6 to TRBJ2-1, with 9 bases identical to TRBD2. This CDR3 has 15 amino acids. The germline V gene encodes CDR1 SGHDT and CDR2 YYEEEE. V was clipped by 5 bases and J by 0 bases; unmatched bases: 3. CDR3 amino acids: CASSFSGSSYNEQFF. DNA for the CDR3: TGTGCCAGCAGTTTTAGCGGGAGCTCCTACAATGAGCAGTTCTTC.

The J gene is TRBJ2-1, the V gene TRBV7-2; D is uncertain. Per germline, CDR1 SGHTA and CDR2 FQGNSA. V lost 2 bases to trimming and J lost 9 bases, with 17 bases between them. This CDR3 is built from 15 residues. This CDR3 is CASSLTFWFVSEQFF. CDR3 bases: TGTGCCAGCAGCTTAACCTTTTGGTTTGTCAGTGAGCAGTTCTTC.

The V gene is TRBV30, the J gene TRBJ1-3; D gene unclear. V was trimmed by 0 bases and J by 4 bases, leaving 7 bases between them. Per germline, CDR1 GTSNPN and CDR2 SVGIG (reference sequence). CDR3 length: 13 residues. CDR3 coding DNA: TGTGCCTGGAGTGTAAACGAGGGAAACACCATATATTTT. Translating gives CAWSVNEGNTIYF.

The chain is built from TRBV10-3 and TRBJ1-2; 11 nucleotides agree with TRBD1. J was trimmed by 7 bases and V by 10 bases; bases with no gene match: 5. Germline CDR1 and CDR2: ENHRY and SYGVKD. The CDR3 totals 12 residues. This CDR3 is CATGTGGLGYTF. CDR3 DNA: TGTGCCACCGGGACAGGGGGGCTTGGCTACACCTTC.

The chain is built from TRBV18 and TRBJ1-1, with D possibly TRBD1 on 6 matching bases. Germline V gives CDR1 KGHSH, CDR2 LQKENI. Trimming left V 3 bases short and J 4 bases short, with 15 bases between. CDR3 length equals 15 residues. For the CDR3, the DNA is TGTGCCAGCTCACCGCAAACAGGGCAGCTCACTGAAGCTTTCTTT. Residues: CASSPQTGQLTEAFF.

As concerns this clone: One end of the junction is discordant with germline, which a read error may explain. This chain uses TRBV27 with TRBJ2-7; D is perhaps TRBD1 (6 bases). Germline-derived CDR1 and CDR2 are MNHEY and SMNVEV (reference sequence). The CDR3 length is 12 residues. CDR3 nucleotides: TGTGCCAGCAGTAGGTTCTTAGGACAGCTGCACTTC. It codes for CASSRFLGQLHF.

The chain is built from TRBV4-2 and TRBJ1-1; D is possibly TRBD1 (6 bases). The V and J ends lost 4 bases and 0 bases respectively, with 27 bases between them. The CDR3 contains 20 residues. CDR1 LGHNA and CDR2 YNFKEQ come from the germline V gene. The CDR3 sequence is CASSLTTGPNEYAVNTEAFF. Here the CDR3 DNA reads TGTGCCAGCAGCCTAACGACAGGCCCCAATGAATATGCTGTGAACACTGAAGCTTTCTTT.

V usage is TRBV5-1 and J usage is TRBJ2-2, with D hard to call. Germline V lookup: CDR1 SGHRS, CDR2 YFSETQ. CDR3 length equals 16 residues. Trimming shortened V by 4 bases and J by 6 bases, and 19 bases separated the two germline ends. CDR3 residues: CASSTRPPLSPGELFF. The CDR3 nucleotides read TGCGCCAGCAGCACGCGTCCTCCTCTTAGTCCCGGGGAGCTGTTTTTT.

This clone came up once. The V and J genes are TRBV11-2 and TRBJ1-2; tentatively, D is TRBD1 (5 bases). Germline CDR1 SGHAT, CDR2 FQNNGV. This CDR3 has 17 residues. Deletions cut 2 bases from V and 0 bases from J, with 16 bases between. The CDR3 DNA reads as TGTGCCAGCAGCTTACTTCAAGGGGCCGTGTCTAACTATGGCTACACCTTC. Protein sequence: CASSLLQGAVSNYGYTF.

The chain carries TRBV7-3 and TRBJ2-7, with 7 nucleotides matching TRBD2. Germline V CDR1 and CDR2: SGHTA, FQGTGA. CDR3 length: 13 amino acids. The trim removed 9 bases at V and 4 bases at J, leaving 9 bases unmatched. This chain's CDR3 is CASGRAYGYEQYF. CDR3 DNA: TGTGCCAGTGGGAGGGCCTATGGGTACGAGCAGTACTTC. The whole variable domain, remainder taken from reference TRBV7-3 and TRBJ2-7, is GAGVSQTPSNKVTEKGKYVELRCDPISGHTALYWYRQSLGQGPEFLIYFQGTGAADDSGLPNDRFFAVRPEGSVSTLKIQRTERGDSAVYLCASGRAYGYEQYFGPGTRLTVT.

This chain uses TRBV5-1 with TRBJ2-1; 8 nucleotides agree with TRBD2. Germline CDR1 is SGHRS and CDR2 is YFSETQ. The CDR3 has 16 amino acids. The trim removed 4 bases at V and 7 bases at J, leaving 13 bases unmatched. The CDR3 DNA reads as TGCGCCAGCAGCCCTAGGATAGCGGGGCAGGGGAATGAGCAGTTCTTC. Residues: CASSPRIAGQGNEQFF.